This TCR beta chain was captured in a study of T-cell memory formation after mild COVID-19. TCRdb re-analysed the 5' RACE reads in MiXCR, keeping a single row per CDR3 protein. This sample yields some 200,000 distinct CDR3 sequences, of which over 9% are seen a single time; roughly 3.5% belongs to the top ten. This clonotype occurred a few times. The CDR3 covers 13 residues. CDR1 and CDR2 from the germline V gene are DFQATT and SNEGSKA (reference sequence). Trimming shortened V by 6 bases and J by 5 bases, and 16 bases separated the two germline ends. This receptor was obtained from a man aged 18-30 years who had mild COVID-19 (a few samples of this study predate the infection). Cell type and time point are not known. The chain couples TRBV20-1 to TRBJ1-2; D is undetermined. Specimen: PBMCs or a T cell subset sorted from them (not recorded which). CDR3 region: CSASLVEKYGYTF. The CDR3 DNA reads TGCAGTGCCTCTTTGGTGGAGAAGTATGGCTACACCTTC.